This TCR beta chain was observed in a study of beta chain features in type 1 diabetes. Findings of the study overall: PCR, the amplification step, might favor shorter templates, equally in patients and controls. Within patients, naive, central memory and Treg TCRB repertoires seemed more similar than within healthy donors.

The investigators reverse transcribed all of the isolated RNA, so they sequenced expressed TCRB transcripts. Sequencing used immunoSEQ multiplex PCR; TCRdb keeps in-frame clones, though not all of them. Of 450,000 or so clones listed, over 10% are singletons. The CDR3 runs to 15 residues. Germline V lookup: CDR1 SQVTM, CDR2 ANQGSEA. V shed 0 bases and J shed 8 bases, with 19 bases lying between them. In the case of this clone: The target antigen is unknown.

The receptor's source is a woman aged 18-29 years in good health. The sample consisted of naive CD4+ T cells from blood. This sequence joins TRBV29-1 and TRBJ1-2, with D perhaps TRBD1 (6 bases). CDR3 sequence reads: CSVEDRGHQAGGYTF. CDR3 nucleotide sequence: TGCAGCGTTGAAGATCGGGGACACCAAGCTGGCGGCTACACCTTC.